The 6 T cell receptor beta chains in this list originate from one sample, sequenced in a study of cytomegalovirus exposure and HLA in healthy donors. Sequenced by immunoSEQ multiplex PCR; TCRdb stores in-frame clones only, minus some. The sample has more than 250,000 clones, around 90% seen once. Sequencing used PBMCs. These receptors were taken from a woman in her 30s in good health and CMV-seropositive.

The chain joins TRBV6-5 to TRBJ2-5; D ambiguous. The germline V gene has CDR1 MNHEY and CDR2 SVGAGI. Trimming took off 5 bases at V and 9 bases at J, with 10 bases between the two ends. The CDR3 totals 11 residues. Here the CDR3 reads CASSDPLAQYF. In nucleotides, the CDR3 is TGTGCCAGCAGTGACCCGTTGGCCCAGTACTTC.

This chain uses TRBV9 with TRBJ1-2; TRBD1 matches at 7 bases. CDR3 length equals 15 residues. Germline CDR1 is SGDLS and CDR2 is YYNGEE. The ends lost 3 bases at V and 2 bases at J; junction bases unmatched: 7. CDR3 DNA sequence: TGTGCCAGCAGCGAGGCGACAGGGCCCAACTATGGCTACACCTTC. This sequence encodes CASSEATGPNYGYTF.

The chain joins TRBV28 to TRBJ1-5, with 7 bases that match TRBD1. CDR1 and CDR2 (germline): MDHEN, SYDVKM. The CDR3 runs 13 residues. V trimming: 6 bases; J trimming: 4 bases; junction bases outside the gene matches: 3. Here the CDR3 reads CASRQTGNQPQHF. The CDR3 coding sequence is TGTGCCAGCAGGCAGACAGGGAATCAGCCCCAGCATTTT.

The chain couples TRBV9 to TRBJ2-7; possible D gene TRBD1, 6 bases. The ends were cut back, 0 bases at V and 7 bases at J, with 17 bases in the middle. The CDR3 has 15 amino acids. Germline V CDR1 and CDR2: SGDLS, YYNGEE. The CDR3 loop reads CASSVAGGGQTEQYF. The CDR3 DNA follows: TGTGCCAGCAGCGTAGCTGGAGGTGGACAGACTGAGCAGTACTTC.

CDR3 bases: TGTGCCAGCAGTCCCGGGGTCACCCCCTACGAGCAGTACTTC. It translates to CASSPGVTPYEQYF. The chain combines TRBV5-6 with TRBJ2-7; the D gene is possibly TRBD2 (5 bases). Germline CDR1 reads SGHDT; CDR2 reads YYEEEE. Trimming pared 5 bases from V and 2 bases from J, leaving 14 bases between. CDR3 size: 14 residues.

The CDR3 here is CASSAGQSNTGELFF. CDR3 sequence (DNA): TGCGCCAGCAGCGCGGGACAGTCTAACACCGGGGAGCTGTTTTTT. This sequence joins TRBV5-1 and TRBJ2-2; D perhaps matches TRBD1 (7 bases). Germline V gene sequence: CDR1 SGHRS, CDR2 YFSETQ. The CDR3 spans 15 residues. V gave up 4 bases and J gave up 2 bases, with 12 bases separating them.